This T cell receptor beta chain was sequenced in a study of blood T cell repertoires in COVID-19. In the source study's methods: How many nucleated cells were present was estimated from reference gene primer amplification. Generated by immunoSEQ multiplex PCR, the TCRdb table keeps only in-frame clones and is missing some. V, J and clone size reflect that table, while D and trimming were determined from the DNA. The sample contains around 330,000 clones, about 92% of which appear only once. This clone was seen a single time. V trimming: 8 bases; J trimming: 5 bases; junction bases outside the gene matches: 13. This CDR3 comprises 15 residues. Per the germline V gene, CDR1 is SGHRS and CDR2 is YFSETQ.

The material sequenced was PBMCs or T cells enriched from blood (not recorded which). This TCR derives from a man in his sixties who had recovered from COVID-19. The V gene is TRBV5-1, the J gene TRBJ2-5; TRBD1 matches 9 bases. The CDR3 nucleotides are TGCGCCAGTCAGACAGGACAGGGGTTTGCGGAGACCCAGTACTTC. Translation: CASQTGQGFAETQYF. Full variable domain (outside the CDR3, taken from reference TRBV5-1 and TRBJ2-5): KAGVTQTPRYLIKTRGQQVTLSCSPISGHRSVSWYQQTPGQGLQFLFEYFSETQRNKGNFPGRFSGRQFSNSRSEMNVSTLELGDSALYLCASQTGQGFAETQYFGPGTRLLVL.